Each of the 12 T cell receptor beta chains below was sequenced from the same sample in a study of T cell clonotyping in hematopoietic cell transplantation. Measured with immunoSEQ multiplex PCR; TCRdb has only the in-frame clones, and not every one. The sample carries more than 12,000 clones, 62% recorded once. Sequencing used PBMCs. The receptors were gathered from a human donor who either received an allogeneic hematopoietic cell transplant for a myeloid malignancy or was a related donor (not recorded which). Some clones in this sample may be carry-over from other donors' samples.

The chain carries TRBV30 and TRBJ2-1; 7 bases are a match to TRBD2. The V gene's germline CDR1 is GTSNPN and CDR2 SVGIG (reference sequence). This CDR3 comprises 14 residues. Trimming at V came to 3 bases and at J to 3 bases, leaving 5 bases not matched to a gene. The CDR3 DNA is TGTGCCTGGAGCATGCAGCGGGACTACAATGAGCAGTTCTTC. Translating it yields CAWSMQRDYNEQFF.

The V and J genes are TRBV7-9 and TRBJ1-5, with D unresolved. The CDR3 is made up of 15 amino acids. Trimming stripped 0 bases from V and 4 bases from J, with 10 bases between. Germline lookup yields CDR1 SEHNR and CDR2 FQNEAQ (reference sequence). As DNA, the CDR3 is TGTGCCAGCAGCTTAGCGTCTATAGGGAATCAGCCCCAGCATTTT. Translation gives CASSLASIGNQPQHF.

The chain is built from TRBV28 and TRBJ2-7; D unclear. The CDR3 spans 14 residues. Germline CDR1 is MDHEN and CDR2 is SYDVKM. V lost 3 bases to trimming and J lost 3 bases, with 12 bases between them. The CDR3 DNA is TGTGCCAGCAGTTTGGGTACAGAAATCTACGAGCAGTACTTC. Protein sequence: CASSLGTEIYEQYF.

Judged by abundance, this clone is large. V is TRBV6-5 and J is TRBJ1-5; TRBD1 agrees at 8 bases. The ends lost 2 bases at V and 6 bases at J; junction bases unmatched: 6. CDR3 length: 15 residues. Germline CDR1 and CDR2: MNHEY and SVGAGI. In DNA form, the CDR3 reads TGTGCCAGCAGTTACAGTCAGGGGGCGGCTCAGCCCCAGCATTTT. It codes for CASSYSQGAAQPQHF.

This chain joins TRBV30 and TRBJ1-5; TRBD1 aligns across 10 bases. With 2 bases clipped from V and 6 bases from J, the junction kept 4 bases outside the gene matches. This CDR3 is 14 amino acids long. Germline V gene data show CDR1 as GTSNPN and CDR2 as SVGIG (reference sequence). CDR3 protein: CAWSRQGASQPQHF. Here the CDR3 DNA reads TGTGCCTGGAGTCGACAGGGGGCGAGTCAGCCCCAGCATTTT.

The V call is TRBV28, the J call TRBJ2-7; D is unclear. V lost 8 bases and J 1 base, leaving 15 bases between the germline ends. This CDR3 contains 14 residues. From germline, CDR1 is MDHEN and CDR2 SYDVKM. The CDR3 region has the DNA TGTGCCAGCCTCCCCCTGGGTGTATCCTACGAGCAGTACTTC. This encodes CASLPLGVSYEQYF.

The chain combines TRBV4-3 with TRBJ2-7, with D unclear. The germline V gene encodes CDR1 LGHNA and CDR2 YSLEER. V was shortened by 4 bases and J by 0 bases, with 10 bases between the two germline ends. The CDR3 loop spans 14 amino acids. This CDR3 is CASSLDGPSYEQYF. CDR3 DNA: TGCGCCAGCAGCCTTGACGGGCCCTCCTACGAGCAGTACTTC.

J is TRBJ2-7 and V is TRBV30; 9 bases agree with TRBD1. V trimming: 0 bases; J trimming: 7 bases; junction bases outside the gene matches: 7. This CDR3 is 14 amino acids long. CDR1 GTSNPN and CDR2 SVGIG come from the germline V gene (reference sequence). The CDR3 nucleotides read TGTGCCTGGAGTGTCCCGGACAGGGGTGGAGAGCAGTACTTC. It codes for CAWSVPDRGGEQYF.

As DNA, the CDR3 is TGTGCCTGGGAGGAGACAGACACCTATGGCTACACCTTC. Amino acids: CAWEETDTYGYTF. The V call is TRBV2, the J call TRBJ1-2; D is possibly TRBD1 (5 bases). Germline CDR1 and CDR2: SNHLY and FYNNEI. Trimming removed 11 bases from V and 4 bases from J, with 17 bases in between. The CDR3 is 13 residues long.

V is TRBV5-8 and J is TRBJ2-5; 8 bases agree with TRBD1. V was pared by 4 bases and J by 0 bases, with 5 bases of the junction left unmatched. Germline assignment: CDR1 SGHTS and CDR2 YDEGEE. This CDR3 is 15 amino acids long. CDR3 protein: CASSPTGQDQETQYF. Here the CDR3 DNA reads TGTGCCAGCAGCCCGACGGGACAGGACCAAGAGACCCAGTACTTC.

This clone occurred a few times. The V and J genes are TRBV5-5 and TRBJ2-7; 7 positions agree with TRBD1. V was clipped by 0 bases and J by 5 bases; unmatched bases: 8. There are 15 residues in the CDR3. From germline, CDR1 is SGHKS and CDR2 YYEKEE (reference sequence). The CDR3 loop reads CASSLAGNRGHEQYF. In DNA, the CDR3 is TGTGCCAGCAGCTTGGCCGGGAACAGGGGACACGAGCAGTACTTC.

V is TRBV30 and J is TRBJ1-2; D is perhaps TRBD1 (6 bases). The CDR3 runs 14 residues. Germline-derived CDR1 and CDR2 are GTSNPN and SVGIG (reference sequence). The V gene lost 0 bases and the J gene lost 8 bases, with 16 bases spanning the gap. CDR3 loop: CAWSVRAGEQGYTF. CDR3 in DNA: TGTGCCTGGAGTGTAAGGGCAGGGGAGCAAGGCTACACCTTC.